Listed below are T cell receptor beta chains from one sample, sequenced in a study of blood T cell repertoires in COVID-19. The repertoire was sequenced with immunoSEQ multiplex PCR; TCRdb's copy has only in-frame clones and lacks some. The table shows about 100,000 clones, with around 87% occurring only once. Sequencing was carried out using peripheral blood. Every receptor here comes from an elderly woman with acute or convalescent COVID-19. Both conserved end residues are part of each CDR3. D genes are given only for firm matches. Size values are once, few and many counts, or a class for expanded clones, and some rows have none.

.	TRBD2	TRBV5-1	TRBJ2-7	CASRPAGVPSEQYF	TGCGCCAGCCGACCGGCGGGGGTTCCTAGCGAGCAGTACTTC
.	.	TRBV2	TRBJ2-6	CASSETGVGAGANVLTF	TGTGCCAGCAGTGAGACCGGGGTTGGCGCTGGGGCCAACGTCCTGACTTTC
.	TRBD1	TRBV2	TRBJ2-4	CASSESRGLNIQYF	TGTGCCAGCAGTGAATCCAGGGGGCTAAACATTCAGTACTTC
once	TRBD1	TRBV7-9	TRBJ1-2	CASSHGQGAFNYGYTF	TGTGCCAGCAGCCACGGACAGGGAGCATTTAACTATGGCTACACCTTC
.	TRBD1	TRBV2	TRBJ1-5	CASSGQVKNQPQHF	TGTGCCAGCAGCGGACAGGTCAAAAATCAGCCCCAGCATTTT
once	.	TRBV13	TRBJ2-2	CAGRIAANTGELFF	TGTGCCGGCCGGATAGCGGCGAACACCGGGGAGCTGTTTTTT
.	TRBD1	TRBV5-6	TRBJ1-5	CASSRGAGGGNQPQHF	TGTGCCAGCAGCAGAGGGGCAGGGGGCGGCAATCAGCCCCAGCATTTT
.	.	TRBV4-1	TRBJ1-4	CASSHLSPTEKLFF	TGCGCCAGCAGCCACCTCTCGCCGACAGAAAAACTGTTTTTT
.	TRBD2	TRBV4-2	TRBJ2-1	CASSQVGASGGPLYNEQFF	TGTGCCAGCAGCCAAGTAGGGGCTAGCGGGGGACCCCTCTACAATGAGCAGTTCTTC
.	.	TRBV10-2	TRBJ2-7	CASWEGGFRQYEQYF	TGCGCCAGCTGGGAGGGGGGCTTTCGTCAGTACGAGCAGTACTTC
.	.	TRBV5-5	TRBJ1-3	CASSLQGFSGNTIYF	TGTGCCAGCAGCTTACAGGGATTCTCTGGAAACACCATATATTTT
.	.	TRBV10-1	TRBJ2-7	CASSPGQFLEQYF	TGCGCCAGCAGCCCCGGACAGTTTCTCGAGCAGTACTTC
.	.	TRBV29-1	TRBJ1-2	CSVEGADVGYTF	TGCAGCGTTGAGGGGGCAGACGTTGGCTACACCTTC
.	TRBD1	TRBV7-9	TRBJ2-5	CASTRDRETQYF	TGTGCCAGCACCCGGGACAGGGAGACCCAGTACTTC
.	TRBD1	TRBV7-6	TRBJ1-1	CASSLGQGAMNTEAFF	TGTGCCAGCAGCTTAGGACAGGGGGCAATGAACACTGAAGCTTTCTTT
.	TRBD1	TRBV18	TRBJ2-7	CASSPQGAYEQYF	TGTGCCAGCTCACCACAGGGGGCTTACGAGCAGTACTTC
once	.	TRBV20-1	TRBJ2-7	CSASAVDEQYF	TGCAGTGCTAGTGCTGTAGACGAGCAGTACTTC
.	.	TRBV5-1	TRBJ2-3	CASSLPQAPTDTQYF	TGCGCCAGCAGCTTGCCCCAAGCTCCCACAGATACGCAGTATTTT
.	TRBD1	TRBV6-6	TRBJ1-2	CASSRDRASYGYTF	TGTGCCAGCAGTAGGGACAGGGCGAGCTATGGCTACACCTTC
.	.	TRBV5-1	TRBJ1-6	CASAPGQNNSPLHF	TGCGCCAGTGCACCTGGACAAAACAATTCACCCCTCCACTTT
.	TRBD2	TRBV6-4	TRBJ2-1	CASSGGAGGEQFF	TGTGCCAGCAGTGGAGGAGCGGGAGGGGAGCAGTTCTTC
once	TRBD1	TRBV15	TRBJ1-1	CATRDRGISTEAFF	TGTGCCACCCGGGACAGGGGGATTTCCACTGAAGCTTTCTTT
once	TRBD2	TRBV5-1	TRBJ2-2	CASRPGTSGGTGELFF	TGCGCCAGCAGGCCAGGGACTAGCGGGGGGACCGGGGAGCTGTTTTTT
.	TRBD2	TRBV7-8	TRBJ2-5	CASSSLERGGGETQYF	TGTGCCAGCAGCTCTCTAGAGCGGGGGGGCGGGGAGACCCAGTACTTC
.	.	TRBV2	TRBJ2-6	CASSASGGYSGANVLTF	TGTGCCAGCAGTGCATCAGGGGGGTACTCTGGGGCCAACGTCCTGACTTTC
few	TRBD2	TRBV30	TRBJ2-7	CAWSVGAGGGGYEQYF	TGTGCCTGGAGTGTAGGGGCCGGGGGGGGCGGATACGAGCAGTACTTC
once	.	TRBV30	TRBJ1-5	CAWSLYSNQPQHF	TGTGCCTGGAGCCTATACTCCAATCAGCCCCAGCATTTT
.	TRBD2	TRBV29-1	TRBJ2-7	CSALAGGHEQYF	TGCAGCGCCTTAGCGGGGGGACACGAGCAGTACTTC
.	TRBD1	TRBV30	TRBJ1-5	CAWSSSRDRYSNQPQHF	TGTGCCTGGAGTAGTAGCCGGGACAGGTATAGCAATCAGCCCCAGCATTTT
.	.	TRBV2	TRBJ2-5	CASSGQLQETQYF	TGTGCCAGCAGTGGACAGCTACAAGAGACCCAGTACTTC
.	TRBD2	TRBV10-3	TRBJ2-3	CAISVTTSGVTSTDTQYF	TGTGCCATCAGTGTAACGACTAGCGGGGTAACTAGCACAGATACGCAGTATTTT
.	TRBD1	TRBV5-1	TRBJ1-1	CASSWTGYKDTEAFF	TGCGCCAGCAGCTGGACAGGGTATAAGGACACTGAAGCTTTCTTT
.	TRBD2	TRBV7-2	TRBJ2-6	CASSPTVIAGGSGANVLTF	TGTGCCAGCAGCCCGACCGTGATAGCGGGGGGTTCTGGGGCCAACGTCCTGACTTTC
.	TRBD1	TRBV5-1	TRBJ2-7	CASSSGQGSYEQYF	TGCGCCAGCAGCTCCGGACAGGGCTCCTACGAGCAGTACTTC
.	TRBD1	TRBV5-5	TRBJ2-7	CASSLAVRTGAGEQYF	TGTGCCAGCAGCTTGGCCGTTCGGACAGGGGCGGGAGAGCAGTACTTC
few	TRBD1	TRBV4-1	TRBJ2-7	CASSHKTTGEAYEQYF	TGCGCCAGCAGCCACAAGACGACAGGGGAGGCCTACGAGCAGTACTTC
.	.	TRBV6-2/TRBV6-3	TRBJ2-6	CASSYRGSGANVLTF	TGTGCCAGCAGTTATCGGGGGTCTGGGGCCAACGTCCTGACTTTC
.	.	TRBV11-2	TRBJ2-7	CASSLGQEQYF	TGTGCCAGCAGCTTAGGGCAAGAGCAGTACTTC
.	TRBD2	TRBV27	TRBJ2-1	CASRRGTSEPYREQFF	TGTGCCAGCAGGCGAGGGACTAGCGAGCCGTACCGTGAGCAGTTCTTC
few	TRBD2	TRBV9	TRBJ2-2	CASSETSGGFNTGELFF	TGTGCCAGCAGCGAAACTAGCGGGGGGTTCAACACCGGGGAGCTGTTTTTT
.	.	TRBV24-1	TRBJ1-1	CATSDTAYTEAFF	TGTGCCACCAGTGATACAGCTTACACTGAAGCTTTCTTT
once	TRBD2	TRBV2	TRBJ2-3	CASYDGGYTDTQYF	TGTGCCAGCTATGACGGGGGGTACACAGATACGCAGTATTTT
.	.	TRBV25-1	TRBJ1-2	CASSEGQGNYGYTF	TGTGCCAGCAGTGAAGGGCAGGGTAACTATGGCTACACCTTC
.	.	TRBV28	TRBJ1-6	CATPGGAGNSPLHF	TGTGCCACCCCCGGCGGGGCTGGGAACTCACCCCTCCACTTT
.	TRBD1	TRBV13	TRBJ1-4	CASSSGTGQGKEKLFF	TGTGCCAGCAGCAGTGGGACAGGCCAAGGAAAGGAAAAACTGTTTTTT